The next 28 T cell receptor beta chains were all read from a single sample in a study of T-cell memory formation after mild COVID-19 (dated by TCRdb to the early 2020s). Library construction relied on 5' RACE. Sequencing instrument: Illumina NovaSeq 6000. Clones were called with MiXCR by TCRdb after fastp trimmed the public reads at Q25, and only in-frame beta chains were retained. Rows merge per CDR3 protein into single entries with the most common DNA and genes. The sample contains 550,000 to 600,000 distinct CDR3 sequences, roughly 21% of them found a single time. Together, the top ten hold about 8.2% of the sample. The specimen was PBMCs or a T cell subset sorted from them (not recorded which). These receptors originate from an adult woman who had mild COVID-19 (a few samples of this study predate the infection). The sample titles of this study are shuffled in the database, so cell type and time point are left out; the donor was told from shared clones.

This chain links TRBV24-1 with TRBJ1-1; D not certain. Trimming removed 4 bases from V and 4 bases from J, with 6 bases in between. Germline V gives CDR1 KGHDR, CDR2 SFDVKD. This CDR3 contains 12 residues. The CDR3 loop reads CATSDQRTEAFF. In DNA form, the CDR3 reads TGTGCCACCAGTGACCAGCGCACTGAAGCTTTCTTT.

The gene calls are TRBV10-3 and TRBJ2-7; D may correspond to TRBD1 or TRBD2 (5 bases each). With 8 bases removed from V and 0 bases from J, the gap between germline ends came to 17 bases. Germline CDR1 reads ENHRY; CDR2 reads SYGVKD. The CDR3 has 15 residues. The DNA for the CDR3 is TGTGCCATCTCAGACCCTGGGGGTAGCTCCTACGAGCAGTACTTC. Residues: CAISDPGGSSYEQYF.

The chain has TRBV30 and TRBJ2-7, with D maybe TRBD1 (5 bases). The germline CDR1 and CDR2 sequences are GTSNPN and SVGIG (reference sequence). Deletions cut 4 bases from V and 2 bases from J, with 9 bases between. There are 12 residues in the CDR3. The DNA of the CDR3 is TGTGCCTGGAACCGACAGCCCTACGAGCAGTACTTC. Translation: CAWNRQPYEQYF.

This clonotype was seen only a few times. The chain combines TRBV12-5 with TRBJ1-1; a possible D gene is TRBD1 (5 bases). Germline CDR1 and CDR2: LGHNT and FRNRAP. The CDR3 covers 15 residues. V lost 6 bases and J 4 bases, leaving 18 bases between the germline ends. The CDR3 DNA reads TGTGCTAGTGGAATTTCAGGGACCCGAGGCACTGAAGCTTTCTTT. Protein: CASGISGTRGTEAFF.

This chain links TRBV7-9 with TRBJ2-1, with D perhaps TRBD2 (6 bases). Deletions cut 5 bases from V and 5 bases from J, with 19 bases between. There are 16 residues in the CDR3. Per germline, CDR1 SEHNR and CDR2 FQNEAQ (reference sequence). CDR3 nucleotides: TGTGCCAGCAGCCTAGGAAGACGGGAGCTGGACAATGAGCAGTTCTTC. Its translation is CASSLGRRELDNEQFF.

The rearrangement joins TRBV20-1 to TRBJ2-6, with D maybe TRBD1 (6 bases). V lost 6 bases, J lost 1 base, and 10 bases lay in between. The CDR3 extends over 14 amino acids. Germline lookup yields CDR1 DFQATT and CDR2 SNEGSKA (reference sequence). This CDR3 is CSANDRSGANVLTF. As DNA, the CDR3 is TGCAGTGCAAACGACAGGTCTGGGGCCAACGTCCTGACTTTC.

CDR3 bases: TGTGCCACCAGCAGAGAGATTAGCTCTGGAAACACCATATATTTT. It encodes CATSREISSGNTIYF. The chain is built from TRBV15 and TRBJ1-3; D not certain. The germline gives CDR1 LNHNV, CDR2 YYDKDF (reference sequence). This CDR3 is 15 amino acids long. The V and J ends lost 0 bases and 0 bases respectively, with 6 bases between them.

This clonotype was counted ten times or more. The chain recombines TRBV20-1 with TRBJ1-6; TRBD1 agrees at 7 bases. The germline CDR1 and CDR2 sequences are DFQATT and SNEGSKA (reference sequence). J lost 5 bases, V lost 0 bases, and 4 bases had no gene match. This CDR3 region has 15 residues. The DNA for the CDR3 is TGCAGTGCTAGAGATTCGGGACAGAATAATTCACCCCTCCACTTT. It encodes CSARDSGQNNSPLHF.

The chain carries TRBV5-5 and TRBJ2-7; the D gene is possibly TRBD2 (7 bases). This CDR3 has 16 amino acids. V dropped 2 bases and J dropped 1 base, with 16 bases sitting between them. Germline values: CDR1 SGHKS, CDR2 YYEKEE (reference sequence). DNA of the CDR3: TGTGCCAGCAGCTTTGGGGGGGCACCAAGGTCCTACGAGCAGTACTTC. Translation: CASSFGGAPRSYEQYF.

Concerning this clonotype: A much bigger clone sits one base away, suggesting this may be a read error. The chain recombines TRBV5-1 with TRBJ2-7, with a weak D call TRBD1 (6 bases). The V gene's germline CDR1 is SGHRS and CDR2 YFSETQ. This CDR3 comprises 12 residues. Trimming removed 1 base from V and 6 bases from J, with 8 bases in between. CDR3 sequence (DNA): TGCGCCAGCAGCTTGACAGGGACCGAGCAGTACTTC. It codes for CASSLTGTEQYF.

This clonotype was seen more than once but under ten times. The V gene is TRBV7-9, the J gene TRBJ2-2; maybe TRBD1 (6 bases). This CDR3 is built from 15 residues. Per germline, CDR1 SEHNR and CDR2 FQNEAQ (reference sequence). V lost 3 bases to trimming and J lost 1 base, with 9 bases between them. This chain's CDR3 is CASSLWTVNTGELFF. For the CDR3, the DNA is TGTGCCAGCAGCTTGTGGACAGTGAACACCGGGGAGCTGTTTTTT.

The CDR3 DNA reads TGCAGCGTCGCTCCGACTAGCGGGAGTACAGATACGCAGTATTTT. Amino acids: CSVAPTSGSTDTQYF. The chain has TRBV29-1 and TRBJ2-3, with TRBD2 identical over 12 bases. The CDR3 consists of 15 residues. The V gene's germline CDR1 is SQVTM and CDR2 ANQGSEA. The ends lost 6 bases at V and 3 bases at J; junction bases unmatched: 7.

The chain carries TRBV9 and TRBJ1-1, with a possible D match to TRBD1 (5 bases). V was cut by 0 bases and J by 1 base, with 10 bases left in between. This CDR3 is built from 15 residues. The germline V gene has CDR1 SGDLS and CDR2 YYNGEE. The CDR3 reads CASSVEGNRNTEAFF. The CDR3 bases are TGTGCCAGCAGCGTAGAGGGGAATCGGAACACTGAAGCTTTCTTT.

This sequence joins TRBV19 and TRBJ2-1, with D maybe TRBD2 (6 bases). Per the germline V gene, CDR1 is LNHDA and CDR2 is SQIVND (reference sequence). The CDR3 covers 17 residues. V was trimmed by 10 bases and J by 6 bases, leaving 28 bases between them. DNA for the CDR3: TGTGCCACCGCCTCGTCGATTGGAGTAGCGGAGTTCAATGAGCAGTTCTTC. This encodes CATASSIGVAEFNEQFF.

The chain is built from TRBV27 and TRBJ1-1, with D unclear. Germline CDR1 reads MNHEY; CDR2 reads SMNVEV (reference sequence). The CDR3 runs 14 residues. V lost 2 bases to trimming and J lost 5 bases, with 12 bases between them. CDR3 nucleotide sequence: TGTGCCAGCAGTTTAGCTAGGGTGGCTACTGAAGCTTTCTTT. It encodes CASSLARVATEAFF.

The genes are TRBV7-9 and TRBJ2-3, with D tentatively TRBD2 (6 bases). The CDR3 extends over 15 amino acids. The germline gives CDR1 SEHNR, CDR2 FQNEAQ (reference sequence). Trimming stripped 2 bases from V and 2 bases from J, with 11 bases between. In DNA, the CDR3 is TGTGCCAGCAGCTTACTTGGAGGGCACACAGATACGCAGTATTTT. Residues: CASSLLGGHTDTQYF.

This chain connects TRBV18 to TRBJ2-4; unclear D gene. V lost 3 bases and J 7 bases, leaving 1 base between the germline ends. Germline lookup yields CDR1 KGHSH and CDR2 LQKENI. The CDR3 loop spans 10 amino acids. CDR3 nucleotide sequence: TGTGCCAGCTCACCGAACATTCAGTACTTC. Translating it yields CASSPNIQYF.

In this sample, this clonotype turned up a few times. The rearrangement joins TRBV25-1 to TRBJ1-3; 7 bases map to TRBD1. CDR1 and CDR2 (germline): MGHDK, SYGVNS. The CDR3 contains 14 residues. V lost 2 bases, J lost 7 bases, and 5 bases stayed unmatched. In DNA, the CDR3 is TGTGCCAGCAGTGAAACAGGGGAGAGGAACACCATATATTTT. Translating it yields CASSETGERNTIYF.

This clonotype has just a few counts. The J gene is TRBJ2-1, the V gene TRBV5-4; D is perhaps TRBD1 (5 bases). The germline gives CDR1 SGHNT, CDR2 YYREEE (reference sequence). This CDR3 has 16 amino acids. Trimming left V 2 bases short and J 0 bases short, with 12 bases between. CDR3 bases: TGTGCCAGCAGCTTCGTGGGGCGGAGCTCCTACAATGAGCAGTTCTTC. It yields the protein CASSFVGRSSYNEQFF.

The rearrangement uses TRBV5-1 and TRBJ1-1, with D possibly TRBD1 on 5 matching bases. CDR3 size: 15 residues. The ends were cut back, 4 bases at V and 1 base at J, with 14 bases in the middle. Germline loops: CDR1 SGHRS, CDR2 YFSETQ. CDR3 DNA sequence: TGCGCCAGCAGCCCGAGACAGAACCAGAACACTGAAGCTTTCTTT. Protein sequence: CASSPRQNQNTEAFF.

The rearrangement uses TRBV29-1 and TRBJ1-2, with 8 bases lining up with TRBD1. Germline-derived CDR1 and CDR2 are SQVTM and ANQGSEA. The CDR3 has 14 residues. The V gene end was trimmed by 4 bases and the J gene end by 2 bases; junction bases not matched to a gene: 6. The CDR3 DNA reads TGCAGCGTTGGCGTACAGGGGGTGAACTATGGCTACACCTTC. Amino acids: CSVGVQGVNYGYTF.

This rearrangement joins TRBV24-1 to TRBJ2-1; D unresolved. V lost 1 base and J 1 base, leaving 4 bases between the germline ends. Germline V lookup: CDR1 KGHDR, CDR2 SFDVKD. The CDR3 runs to 14 residues. Here the CDR3 reads CATSDLRSYNEQFF. CDR3 sequence (DNA): TGTGCCACCAGTGATTTAAGATCCTACAATGAGCAGTTCTTC.

This sequence joins TRBV15 and TRBJ1-5; maybe TRBD1 (5 bases). The V end was cut by 1 base, the J end by 4 bases, with 14 bases between. The CDR3 consists of 16 residues. Germline values: CDR1 LNHNV, CDR2 YYDKDF (reference sequence). The chain's CDR3 is CATSRGQGEGNQPQHF. In DNA form, the CDR3 reads TGTGCCACCAGCAGAGGCCAGGGAGAGGGGAATCAGCCCCAGCATTTT.

This clonotype showed up just once. The rearrangement links TRBV4-2 to TRBJ2-3, with a tentative D call TRBD2 (6 bases). Germline V gene data show CDR1 as LGHNA and CDR2 as YNFKEQ. The CDR3 has 17 amino acids. V dropped 2 bases and J dropped 1 base, with 16 bases sitting between them. CDR3 nucleotide sequence: TGTGCCAGCAGCCAACTCGGTAGCGGACATCGCACAGATACGCAGTATTTT. It translates to CASSQLGSGHRTDTQYF.

The CDR3 region has the DNA TGCAGTGCTTGGCGGGACTCCTACGAGCAGTACTTC. Its translation is CSAWRDSYEQYF. This chain joins TRBV20-1 and TRBJ2-7; D perhaps matches TRBD2 (6 bases). V was clipped by 5 bases and J by 0 bases, with 8 bases between them. In germline, CDR1 is DFQATT, CDR2 SNEGSKA (reference sequence). This CDR3 comprises 12 residues.

This chain joins TRBV6-5 and TRBJ1-2, with D perhaps matching TRBD1 (6 bases). With 5 bases removed from V and 4 bases from J, the gap between germline ends came to 11 bases. The CDR3 is 13 residues long. Germline V gene lookup returns CDR1 MNHEY and CDR2 SVGAGI. The DNA of the CDR3 is TGTGCCAGCAGTGTACAGGGTAGCTATGGCTACACCTTC. This encodes CASSVQGSYGYTF.

In this sample, this clonotype turned up a few times. CDR3 sequence reads: CASSKLYEQYF. The DNA for the CDR3 is TGTGCCAGCAGTAAACTCTACGAGCAGTACTTC. V gene TRBV12-3 or TRBV12-4 combines with J gene TRBJ2-7; D gene ambiguous. V lost 5 bases and J 3 bases, leaving 5 bases between the germline ends. This CDR3 region has 11 residues.

This clonotype has a handful of counts. The chain joins TRBV28 to TRBJ1-2; D is unclear. The V end lost 7 bases, the J end lost 0 bases, and 12 bases lay between the germline ends. The V gene's germline CDR1 is MDHEN and CDR2 SYDVKM. The CDR3 loop spans 14 amino acids. This CDR3 reads CASTSGGTNYGYTF. CDR3 nucleotides: TGTGCCAGCACCTCAGGAGGCACTAACTATGGCTACACCTTC.